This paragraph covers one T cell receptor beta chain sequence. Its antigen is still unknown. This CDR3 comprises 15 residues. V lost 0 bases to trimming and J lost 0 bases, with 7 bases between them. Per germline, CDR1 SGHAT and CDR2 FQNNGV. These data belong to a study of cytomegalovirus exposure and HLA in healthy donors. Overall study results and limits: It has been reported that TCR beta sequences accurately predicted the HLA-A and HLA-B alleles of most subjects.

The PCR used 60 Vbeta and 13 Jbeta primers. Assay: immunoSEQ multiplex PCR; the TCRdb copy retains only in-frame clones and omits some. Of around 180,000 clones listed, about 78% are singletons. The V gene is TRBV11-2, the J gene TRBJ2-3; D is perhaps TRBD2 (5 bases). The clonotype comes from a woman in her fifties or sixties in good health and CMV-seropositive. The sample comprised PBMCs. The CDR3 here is CASSLERVSTDTQYF. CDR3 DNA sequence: TGTGCCAGCAGCTTAGAGAGGGTCAGCACAGATACGCAGTATTTT.